These T cell receptor beta chains were read from a single sample in a study of CD8 T cells in Susac syndrome. TCRdb fed the immunoSEQ multiplex PCR reads into MiXCR, producing one record per CDR3 protein. The sample has 150,000 to 200,000 distinct CDR3 sequences; roughly 90% are singletons. Sequencing was performed on CD4+ T cells from PBMCs. Receptors originate from a human donor with Susac syndrome. The CDR3 runs from the conserved cysteine through the conserved F or W. D genes are given only for firm matches. The size of a clone is reported for some rows only, either as once, few or many, or as a class for expanded clones.

TRBJ2-5,.,TRBV9,.,CATSTPGLDTEREETQYF,TGTGCCACCTCAACCCCGGGCTTAGACACGGAAAGGGAAGAGACCCAGTACTTC
TRBJ2-3,TRBD2,TRBV7-2,.,CASSLVRAGGTDTQYF,TGTGCCAGCAGCTTAGTGCGAGCGGGGGGCACAGATACGCAGTATTTT
TRBJ2-1,TRBD2,TRBV4-1,.,CASSQGSGRAVLRFF,TGCGCCAGCAGCCAAGGGAGCGGGAGGGCCGTTTTACGGTTCTTC
TRBJ2-3,.,TRBV6-4,.,CASSDAPSGTDTQYF,TGTGCCAGCAGTGACGCCCCAAGCGGCACAGATACGCAGTATTTT
TRBJ1-2,.,TRBV4-1,.,CTSSQEARGPGYGYTF,TGCACCAGCAGCCAAGAAGCGCGGGGACCTGGCTATGGCTACACCTTC
TRBJ2-1,TRBD2,TRBV5-1,once,CASSSPGLAGTNEQFF,TGCGCCAGCAGCTCCCCCGGACTAGCGGGCACCAATGAGCAGTTCTTC
TRBJ2-7,TRBD2,TRBV6-1,.,CASSRLGTSGPIEQYF,TGTGCCAGCAGTCGACTGGGGACTAGCGGCCCCATCGAGCAGTACTTC
TRBJ1-1,TRBD1,TRBV19,.,CASSDRALNTEAFF,TGTGCCAGTAGTGACAGGGCACTGAACACTGAAGCTTTCTTT
TRBJ2-2,.,TRBV9,.,CASAGNTGELFF,TGTGCCAGCGCAGGTAACACCGGGGAGCTGTTTTTT
TRBJ1-2,.,TRBV6-1,.,CASSEVGLRDRYGYTF,TGTGCCAGCAGTGAAGTGGGGTTAAGGGATAGGTATGGCTACACCTTC
TRBJ1-6,.,TRBV19,.,CASSVRTENSPLHF,TGTGCCAGTAGTGTGAGGACCGAGAATTCACCCCTCCACTTT
TRBJ1-3,.,TRBV18,.,CASSPGNSGNTIYF,TGTGCCAGCTCACCAGGGAACTCTGGAAACACCATATATTTT
TRBJ2-7,.,TRBV10-3,.,CAISELYLGTLEQYF,TGTGCCATCAGTGAGTTGTATCTGGGCACCCTCGAGCAGTACTTC
TRBJ2-3,.,TRBV2,.,CASSGSGYTDTQYF,TGTGCCAGCAGTGGGAGTGGGTACACAGATACGCAGTATTTT
TRBJ1-5,TRBD1,TRBV13,.,CASSGIPGQLNQPQHF,TGTGCCAGCAGCGGAATACCGGGACAGCTTAATCAGCCCCAGCATTTT
TRBJ2-1,TRBD2,TRBV2,.,CASRGRLAGGPTEQFF,TGTGCCAGCAGGGGTCGACTAGCGGGGGGGCCAACCGAGCAGTTCTTC
TRBJ2-7,TRBD1,TRBV30,.,CAWMDRVNEQYF,TGTGCCTGGATGGACAGGGTGAACGAGCAGTACTTC
TRBJ1-1,.,TRBV29-1,.,CSVEPGRGTEAFF,TGCAGCGTTGAACCGGGAAGGGGCACTGAAGCTTTCTTT
TRBJ1-4,.,TRBV18,.,CASSPKPSGSANEKLFF,TGTGCCAGCTCACCCAAACCCTCAGGGAGCGCTAATGAAAAACTGTTTTTT
TRBJ1-1,.,TRBV20-1,.,CSAPQAGGTEAFF,TGCAGTGCTCCACAGGCTGGGGGCACTGAAGCTTTCTTT
TRBJ1-2,.,TRBV27,.,CASSLHTGGGYTF,TGTGCCAGCAGTCTCCACACGGGGGGTGGCTACACCTTC
TRBJ2-1,TRBD2,TRBV3-1,.,CALQREGPYNEQFF,TGTGCTTTGCAGCGGGAGGGCCCCTACAATGAGCAGTTCTTC
TRBJ2-2,TRBD1,TRBV3-1,.,CASSQAGTGYPGELFF,TGTGCCAGCAGCCAAGCCGGGACAGGGTACCCCGGGGAGCTGTTTTTT
TRBJ1-3,TRBD1,TRBV7-2,once,CASSLGGYRGSGNTIYF,TGTGCCAGCAGCTTAGGGGGTTACAGGGGCTCTGGAAACACCATATATTTT
TRBJ2-2,.,TRBV6-1,.,CASSESGFTGELFF,TGTGCCAGCAGTGAGTCTGGGTTCACCGGGGAGCTGTTTTTT
TRBJ2-5,.,TRBV12-3/TRBV12-4,.,CASSLRSRETQYF,TGTGCCAGCAGTTTACGGAGTCGGGAGACCCAGTACTTC
TRBJ1-4,.,TRBV11-2,.,CASSPGRSYNEKLFF,TGTGCCAGCAGCCCCGGTCGAAGCTATAATGAAAAACTGTTTTTT
TRBJ2-2,TRBD2,TRBV5-1,once,CASSLDASGDTGELFF,TGCGCCAGCAGCTTGGACGCTAGCGGAGACACCGGGGAGCTGTTTTTT
TRBJ2-7,.,TRBV27,.,CASPSGLIYEQYF,TGTGCCAGCCCGTCGGGACTCATCTACGAGCAGTACTTC
TRBJ1-1,TRBD1,TRBV18,.,CASSQDRVNTEAFF,TGTGCCAGCTCACAGGACAGGGTGAACACTGAAGCTTTCTTT
TRBJ2-2,.,TRBV7-9,.,CASSLVMRETGELFF,TGTGCCAGCAGCTTAGTTATGAGGGAGACCGGGGAGCTGTTTTTT
TRBJ1-2,TRBD1,TRBV19,.,CASSIGQGAQGYTF,TGTGCCAGTAGTATCGGACAGGGGGCTCAAGGCTACACCTTC
TRBJ1-5,.,TRBV28,.,CASSVHPNQPQHF,TGTGCCAGCAGTGTGCACCCGAATCAGCCCCAGCATTTT
TRBJ2-2,TRBD1,TRBV10-3,.,CAIWTGQGGAGELFF,TGTGCCATCTGGACTGGACAGGGTGGCGCCGGGGAGCTGTTTTTT
TRBJ2-2,TRBD2,TRBV27,.,CASSRKREGSGELFF,TGTGCCAGCAGTCGTAAGCGGGAGGGTAGCGGGGAGCTGTTTTTT
TRBJ2-1,.,TRBV6-5,.,CASSRLQKYNEQFF,TGTGCCAGCAGCCGACTACAAAAGTACAATGAGCAGTTCTTC
TRBJ2-1,TRBD1,TRBV29-1,.,CSVKGQGHWNEQFF,TGCAGCGTTAAGGGACAGGGGCATTGGAATGAGCAGTTCTTC
TRBJ1-5,TRBD1,TRBV12-3/TRBV12-4,.,CASSFTGGHQPQHF,TGTGCCAGCAGTTTCACAGGGGGGCATCAGCCCCAGCATTTT
TRBJ2-3,TRBD2,TRBV24-1,.,CATSDERETGTDTQYF,TGTGCCACCAGTGATGAGCGGGAGACAGGCACAGATACGCAGTATTTT
TRBJ1-2,.,TRBV28,.,CASSLGGNRNYGYTF,TGTGCCAGCAGTTTAGGGGGGAACAGAAACTATGGCTACACCTTC
TRBJ2-7,TRBD1,TRBV29-1,.,CSVDSLTGGEQYF,TGCAGCGTTGACTCTCTCACAGGGGGAGAGCAGTACTTC
TRBJ1-2,TRBD1,TRBV7-8,once,CASSLARDSRIYGYTF,TGTGCCAGCAGCTTAGCTAGGGACAGCCGAATATATGGCTACACCTTC
TRBJ2-7,TRBD2,TRBV7-9,few,CASSLASLAGDIYYEQYF,TGTGCCAGCAGCTTAGCGTCCCTAGCGGGCGATATCTACTACGAGCAGTACTTC
TRBJ2-5,TRBD2,TRBV2,.,CASSDQAGGRETQYF,TGTGCCAGCAGTGACCAGGCGGGGGGGCGGGAGACCCAGTACTTC
TRBJ2-1,TRBD1,TRBV6-4,once,CASTPGTGAYNEQFF,TGTGCCAGCACCCCCGGGACAGGGGCGTACAATGAGCAGTTCTTC
TRBJ1-3,.,TRBV9,.,CASSVGGNSGNTIYF,TGTGCCAGCAGCGTAGGGGGAAACTCTGGAAACACCATATATTTT
TRBJ1-1,.,TRBV19,.,CATRTQGGTEAFF,TGTGCTACTCGGACACAAGGGGGGACTGAAGCTTTCTTT
TRBJ2-4,TRBD1,TRBV19,.,CASSRGVTGGLTKNIQYF,TGTGCCAGTAGTAGAGGGGTGACAGGGGGCTTGACCAAAAACATTCAGTACTTC
TRBJ1-5,.,TRBV20-1,.,CSARGLSNQPQHF,TGCAGTGCTAGGGGGCTTAGCAATCAGCCCCAGCATTTT
TRBJ1-1,.,TRBV5-8,.,CASSLARQARTEAFF,TGTGCCAGCAGCTTGGCCCGCCAGGCACGTACTGAAGCTTTCTTT